A single sample gave rise to the 31 T cell receptor beta chains below, sequenced in a study of neoadjuvant anti-PD-1 for oral cavity cancer. Time point in this sample: after neoadjuvant nivolumab, at surgical resection. Assay used: immunoSEQ multiplex PCR; TCRdb lists only in-frame clones, some missing. The table includes some 22,000 clones, less than 35% detected once. The sequenced sample was tumor tissue, obtained after nivolumab (anti-PD-1) treatment. The receptors were sampled from a person between 35 and 79 years old with oral cavity squamous cell carcinoma.

The chain carries TRBV5-5 and TRBJ2-7; D tentatively reads TRBD1 or TRBD2 (5 bases each). Germline CDR1 SGHKS, CDR2 YYEKEE (reference sequence). V lost 2 bases to trimming and J lost 0 bases, with 9 bases between them. The CDR3 consists of 14 residues. The CDR3 protein is CASSFGGGSYEQYF. The CDR3, as DNA: TGTGCCAGCAGCTTCGGTGGGGGCTCCTACGAGCAGTACTTC.

This clone was counted a few times. The rearrangement uses TRBV6-1 and TRBJ1-1, with no clear D. CDR3 size: 13 residues. V was shortened by 7 bases and J by 8 bases, with 17 bases between the two germline ends. Germline-derived CDR1 and CDR2 are MNHNS and SASEGT. Here the CDR3 DNA reads TGTGCCAGCAAGGATAGAACGGCGGCAGAAGCTTTCTTT. As protein: CASKDRTAAEAFF.

This chain uses TRBV5-4 with TRBJ1-4, with D possibly TRBD1 on 5 matching bases. CDR1 and CDR2 (germline): SGHNT, YYREEE (reference sequence). Trimming left V 0 bases short and J 8 bases short, with 11 bases between. The CDR3 is made up of 14 amino acids. In nucleotides, the CDR3 is TGTGCCAGCAGCTTGGGCAGGGAGCGGGAAAAACTGTTTTTT. Its translation: CASSLGREREKLFF.

Ten or more counts support this clone. The chain links TRBV6-6 to TRBJ1-4; D uncertain. The CDR3 totals 14 residues. V lost 7 bases and J lost 1, with 10 bases in between. Germline lookup yields CDR1 MNHNY and CDR2 SVGAGI (reference sequence). The CDR3 DNA is TGTGCCAGCACCCCGGACGGAACTAATGAAAAACTGTTTTTT. This sequence encodes CASTPDGTNEKLFF.

The chain couples TRBV9 to TRBJ1-1; 8 bases match TRBD1. The CDR3 is 14 residues long. With 3 bases clipped from V and 5 bases from J, the junction kept 6 bases outside the gene matches. Per the germline V gene, CDR1 is SGDLS and CDR2 is YYNGEE. The CDR3 reads CASSAGQGGTEAFF. CDR3 nucleotides: TGTGCCAGCAGCGCCGGACAGGGAGGGACTGAAGCTTTCTTT.

The chain has TRBV30 and TRBJ1-6; TRBD1 matches 8 bases. Germline-derived CDR1 and CDR2 are GTSNPN and SVGIG (reference sequence). V dropped 5 bases and J dropped 6; count of bases not matched to a gene: 3. The CDR3 length is 13 residues. The CDR3 protein is CAWAGGFNSPLHF. In nucleotides, the CDR3 is TGTGCCTGGGCAGGGGGCTTTAATTCACCCCTCCACTTT.

This clone was counted only a few times. The chain links TRBV5-1 to TRBJ1-3, with TRBD1 matching over 9 bases. After removal of 3 bases from V and 4 bases from J, the junction contained 14 bases not matched to a gene. Germline-derived CDR1 and CDR2 are SGHRS and YFSETQ. The CDR3 sequence is 18 residues long. The CDR3 DNA is TGCGCCAGCAGCTACTCCGGGACAGGGAGTTTCGGGGGAAACACCATATATTTT. As protein: CASSYSGTGSFGGNTIYF.

This clone was detected only a few times. V and J are TRBV5-1 and TRBJ2-2, with 7 bases identical to TRBD2. CDR3 length equals 16 residues. Germline-derived CDR1 and CDR2 are SGHRS and YFSETQ. Trimming cost V 1 base and J 4 bases; bases outside gene matches: 7. The CDR3 DNA is TGCGCCAGCAGCTTGACGCCTAGCGGAGGCACCGGGGAGCTGTTTTTT. This encodes CASSLTPSGGTGELFF.

This clone turned up a few times. This chain links TRBV5-1 with TRBJ1-2; perhaps TRBD1 as D (5 bases). Germline loops: CDR1 SGHRS, CDR2 YFSETQ. This CDR3 contains 14 residues. Trimming left V 0 bases short and J 2 bases short, with 8 bases between. CDR3 residues: CASSLADRNYGYTF. The CDR3 DNA is TGCGCCAGCAGCTTGGCAGACAGAAACTATGGCTACACCTTC.

This clone is medium-sized within its sample. The chain joins TRBV4-1 to TRBJ2-7, with 7 bases aligning to TRBD1. Germline lookup yields CDR1 MGHRA and CDR2 YSYEKL. Trimming cost V 4 bases and J 5 bases; bases outside gene matches: 14. The CDR3 is 16 amino acids. CDR3 nucleotides: TGCGCCAGCAGCCTAGGCCTAAGGACAGGCTACAACGAGCAGTACTTC. Protein sequence: CASSLGLRTGYNEQYF.

This clone occurred a few times. This sequence joins TRBV10-2 and TRBJ2-1; 10 bases match TRBD2. This CDR3 is 16 amino acids long. The V gene's germline CDR1 is WSHSY and CDR2 SAAADI. The V and J ends lost 6 bases and 0 bases, in that order; junction bases with no gene match: 5. CDR3 DNA: TGCGCCAGCAGAGGACTAGCGGATGTCTCCTACAATGAGCAGTTCTTC. Its translation: CASRGLADVSYNEQFF.

This clone was picked up a small number of times. The chain employs TRBV20-1 and TRBJ2-3; D gene uncertain. V dropped 7 bases and J dropped 6 bases, with 11 bases sitting between them. CDR1 and CDR2 (germline): DFQATT, SNEGSKA (reference sequence). The CDR3 extends over 11 amino acids. In nucleotides, the CDR3 is TGCAGTGGACTGGCGTTGGATACGCAGTATTTT. This translates into CSGLALDTQYF.

The chain has TRBV4-1 and TRBJ2-2, with unresolved D. Germline loops: CDR1 MGHRA, CDR2 YSYEKL. V was pared by 0 bases and J by 3 bases, with 5 bases between. The CDR3 contains 14 residues. In DNA form, the CDR3 reads TGCGCCAGCAGCCAAGAGAGGTACACCGGGGAGCTGTTTTTT. Residues: CASSQERYTGELFF.

This clone has just a few counts. The rearrangement links TRBV30 to TRBJ2-3; 9 bases agree with TRBD2. The germline CDR1 and CDR2 sequences are GTSNPN and SVGIG (reference sequence). J gave up 4 bases and V 3 bases, and 8 bases lay outside the gene matches. The CDR3 sequence is 15 residues long. This CDR3 reads CAWRTERGAADTQYF. CDR3 bases: TGTGCCTGGAGGACGGAGCGGGGGGCCGCAGATACGCAGTATTTT. Together with reference TRBV30 and TRBJ2-3, the CDR3 gives the full variable domain: SQTIHQWPATLVQPVGSPLSLECTVEGTSNPNLYWYRQAAGRGLQLLFYSVGIGQISSEVPQNLSASRPQDRQFILSSKKLLLSDSGFYLCAWRTERGAADTQYFGPGTRLTVL.

V is TRBV13 and J is TRBJ1-4; 10 bases are a match to TRBD1. Per the germline V gene, CDR1 is PRHDT and CDR2 is FYEKMQ (reference sequence). This CDR3 comprises 16 residues. J lost 6 bases, V lost 2 bases, and 6 bases had no gene match. Written as DNA, the CDR3 is TGTGCCAGCAGCTTAAAGGAGGGGACAGGGGATGAAAAACTGTTTTTT. The encoded protein is CASSLKEGTGDEKLFF.

This clone has only a few counts. This chain joins TRBV28 and TRBJ2-1; 12 nucleotides align to TRBD2. This CDR3 has 16 residues. CDR1 and CDR2 (germline): MDHEN, SYDVKM. The trim removed 3 bases at V and 7 bases at J, leaving 7 bases unmatched. The CDR3 coding sequence is TGTGCCAGCAGTTTGAGCGGGACTAGCGGGTGGAATGAGCAGTTCTTC. It codes for CASSLSGTSGWNEQFF.

This clone was seen a few times. This specimen includes other DNA sequences encoding the same CDR3. The rearrangement links TRBV4-1 to TRBJ1-1, with D possibly matching TRBD1 (6 bases). The germline CDR1 and CDR2 sequences are MGHRA and YSYEKL. Trimming shortened V by 1 base and J by 10 bases, and 16 bases separated the two germline ends. The CDR3 is 14 residues long. CDR3: CASSQARGSPLAFF. In nucleotides, the CDR3 is TGCGCCAGCAGCCAAGCCAGGGGCTCCCCTTTAGCTTTCTTT.

The chain has TRBV7-8 and TRBJ1-2; D remains ambiguous. The CDR3 is made up of 14 amino acids. Trimming cost V 2 bases and J 2 bases, with 9 bases left between them. Looked up from germline, CDR1 is SGHVS and CDR2 is FQNEAQ. CDR3: CASSLWTENYGYTF. In nucleotides, the CDR3 is TGTGCCAGCAGCTTATGGACGGAGAACTATGGCTACACCTTC.

This sequence joins TRBV30 and TRBJ2-3; 7 bases are a match to TRBD2. J lost 0 bases, V lost 2 bases, and 11 bases had no gene match. The CDR3 loop spans 17 amino acids. The germline V gene encodes CDR1 GTSNPN and CDR2 SVGIG (reference sequence). The CDR3 DNA reads as TGTGCCTGGAGTATTCTAGCGGATTTTTTTAGCACAGATACGCAGTATTTT. Amino acids: CAWSILADFFSTDTQYF.

For this clone: This sample includes further DNA sequences coding for the same CDR3. J is TRBJ2-6 and V is TRBV11-3, with D unclear. CDR1 is SGHNT and CDR2 is YENEEA in the germline V gene. V gave up 6 bases and J gave up 2 bases, with 2 bases separating them. The CDR3 extends over 12 amino acids. The CDR3 DNA is TGTGCCAGCAGTCCTGGGGCCAACGTCCTGACTTTC. This translates into CASSPGANVLTF.

This clone was recorded once. The chain links TRBV5-1 to TRBJ2-3, with TRBD2 matching 10 bases. CDR3 length equals 16 residues. In germline, CDR1 is SGHRS, CDR2 YFSETQ. Trimming took 0 bases from V and 1 from J; bases not matched to a gene: 2. CDR3: CASSLGGTSGTDTQYF. CDR3 DNA: TGCGCCAGCAGCTTGGGTGGGACTAGCGGCACAGATACGCAGTATTTT.

This clone came up a few times. V gene TRBV5-4 combines with J gene TRBJ1-3; D ambiguous. The CDR3 spans 15 residues. CDR1 is SGHNT, CDR2 YYREEE, per germline (reference sequence). Deletions cut 0 bases from V and 0 bases from J, with 7 bases between. This CDR3 is CASSLDSGSGNTIYF. In DNA form, the CDR3 reads TGTGCCAGCAGCTTGGACAGTGGCTCTGGAAACACCATATATTTT.

The genes are TRBV6-5 and TRBJ1-2; D uncertain. V was cut by 6 bases and J by 1 base, with 6 bases left in between. The germline gives CDR1 MNHEY, CDR2 SVGAGI. The CDR3 length is 12 residues. CDR3 region: CASSPGNYGYTF. CDR3 sequence (DNA): TGTGCCAGCAGCCCGGGTAACTATGGCTACACCTTC.

V gene TRBV6-5 combines with J gene TRBJ2-3; possible D gene TRBD2, 6 bases. CDR3 length equals 13 residues. V shed 6 bases and J shed 6 bases, with 13 bases lying between them. The germline gives CDR1 MNHEY, CDR2 SVGAGI. In DNA form, the CDR3 reads TGTGCCAGCAGAACCCCCGGAGGGGATACGCAGTATTTT. It codes for CASRTPGGDTQYF.

This clone has a handful of counts. The CDR3 nucleotides are TGTGCCAGCAGTTACGATAGGGCTCATGGCTACACCTTC. Amino acids: CASSYDRAHGYTF. This chain uses TRBV6-5 with TRBJ1-2, with unresolved D. Germline V gives CDR1 MNHEY, CDR2 SVGAGI. The CDR3 totals 13 residues. V lost 2 bases and J 6 bases, leaving 10 bases between the germline ends.

V gene TRBV19 combines with J gene TRBJ2-7, with 9 bases that match TRBD1. CDR3 size: 15 residues. Trimming took 2 bases from V and 4 from J; bases not matched to a gene: 6. Germline loops: CDR1 LNHDA, CDR2 SQIVND (reference sequence). CDR3 nucleotides: TGTGCCAGTAGTATATTGACAGGGGGTATTTACGAGCAGTACTTC. Its translation: CASSILTGGIYEQYF. Full variable domain (rest looked up from reference TRBV19 and TRBJ2-7): DGGITQSPKYLFRKEGQNVTLSCEQNLNHDAMYWYRQDPGQGLRLIYYSQIVNDFQKGDIAEGYSVSREKKESFPLTVTSAQKNPTAFYLCASSILTGGIYEQYFGPGTRLTVT.

J is TRBJ1-1 and V is TRBV5-1; D gene unclear. Germline assignment: CDR1 SGHRS and CDR2 YFSETQ. This CDR3 is built from 15 residues. Trimming took off 0 bases at V and 4 bases at J, with 13 bases between the two ends. The CDR3 bases are TGCGCCAGCAGCTTGGGCGGGCGGAGTAGCACTGAAGCTTTCTTT. It is translated as CASSLGGRSSTEAFF.

This clone has only a few counts. This sequence joins TRBV4-1 and TRBJ2-2; D is possibly TRBD2 (5 bases). The CDR3 consists of 15 residues. V was pared by 1 base and J by 0 bases, with 6 bases between. Germline-derived CDR1 and CDR2 are MGHRA and YSYEKL. CDR3 sequence (DNA): TGCGCCAGCAGCCAAGCGGGAACGAACACCGGGGAGCTGTTTTTT. The encoded protein is CASSQAGTNTGELFF.

The chain carries TRBV30 and TRBJ2-7; 11 nucleotides line up with TRBD2. The J segment lost 2 bases and the V segment lost 8 bases, leaving 5 bases of the junction unmatched. There are 13 residues in the CDR3. Germline values: CDR1 GTSNPN, CDR2 SVGIG (reference sequence). CDR3 nucleotide sequence: TGTGCCAGCCGGGGACTAGCGGCCTACGAGCAGTACTTC. Translated, it gives CASRGLAAYEQYF.

V usage is TRBV6-4 and J usage is TRBJ1-2; 9 bases are shared with TRBD1. This CDR3 region has 17 residues. Germline lookup yields CDR1 MRHNA and CDR2 SNTAGT. Trimming took 8 bases from V and 5 from J; bases not matched to a gene: 18. CDR3 region: CASWGRADRGQQYGYTF. CDR3 bases: TGTGCCAGCTGGGGGAGAGCGGACAGGGGACAACAGTATGGCTACACCTTC.

The rearrangement uses TRBV27 and TRBJ2-1, with TRBD1 matching 9 bases. Germline lookup yields CDR1 MNHEY and CDR2 SMNVEV (reference sequence). The CDR3 sequence is 13 residues long. The V gene end was trimmed by 4 bases and the J gene end by 9 bases; junction bases not matched to a gene: 4. The CDR3 DNA reads TGTGCCAGCAGTTCACAGGGGGCGAGTGAGCAGTTCTTC. It codes for CASSSQGASEQFF.